Shown below are 10 T cell receptor beta chains from a single sample sequenced in a study of CXCR3-negative and CXCR3-positive naive CD8 T cells. The authors made the TRB cDNA libraries by 5' RACE using UMI labels. TCRdb re-called the 5' RACE reads and shows each CDR3 protein once, DNA omitted. Its table lists 150,000 or so distinct CDR3 sequences. These receptors' antigens are unknown. The study's findings and limits: Higher TRB CDR3 hydrophobicity marked CXCR3-positive naive cells relative to CXCR3-negative naive cells.

Sequencing input: naive CXCR3+ CD8+ T cells from blood. Subset denoted: CD45RO-CCR7+CD27+CD95- naive CD8+ T cells expressing CXCR3 (TNR3+). These receptors all stem from a human donor in good health. Some clones in this sample may be carry-over from other donors' samples.

The rearrangement links TRBV12-3 or TRBV12-4 to TRBJ2-1; TCRdb designates TRBD2, a call that cannot be tested without DNA. This CDR3 spans 16 amino acids. CDR3 region: CTSSPASGSGYNEQFF.

The V and J genes are TRBV7-9 and TRBJ2-7. CDR1 is SEHNR, CDR2 FQNEAQ, per germline (reference sequence). The CDR3 loop spans 13 amino acids. This chain's CDR3 is CASSSTTVYEQYF.

The chain is built from TRBV3-1 and TRBJ1-3. The CDR3 extends over 13 amino acids. CDR1 and CDR2 from the germline V gene are LGHDT and YNNKEL (reference sequence). The CDR3 sequence: CASSWESGNTIYF. Together with reference TRBV3-1 and TRBJ1-3, the CDR3 gives the full variable domain: DTAVSQTPKYLVTQMGNDKSIKCEQNLGHDTMYWYKQDSKKFLKIMFSYNNKELIINETVPNRFSPKSPDKAHLNLHINSLELGDSAVYFCASSWESGNTIYFGEGSWLTVV.

This chain links TRBV12-3 or TRBV12-4 with TRBJ2-1; TCRdb picks TRBD1, but there is no DNA to check that call. This CDR3 region has 14 residues. The CDR3 here is CASSLGTGVNEQFF.

The chain joins TRBV7-9 to TRBJ2-7. The germline gives CDR1 SEHNR, CDR2 FQNEAQ (reference sequence). The CDR3 has 15 amino acids. CDR3 region: CASSLVSQGSYEQYF.

The rearrangement joins TRBV19 to TRBJ2-1; TCRdb lists TRBD1, though no DNA is available to test this call. CDR1 LNHDA and CDR2 SQIVND come from the germline V gene (reference sequence). This CDR3 has 14 amino acids. The CDR3 here is CASSILPRVNEQFF. The entire variable domain, with the rest obtained from reference TRBV19 and TRBJ2-1, is as follows: DGGITQSPKYLFRKEGQNVTLSCEQNLNHDAMYWYRQDPGQGLRLIYYSQIVNDFQKGDIAEGYSVSREKKESFPLTVTSAQKNPTAFYLCASSILPRVNEQFFGPGTRLTVL.

CDR3 region: CASSEPQGGELFF. The chain employs TRBV10-1 and TRBJ2-2; lacking DNA, the TRBD1 call made by TCRdb goes unchecked. CDR1 and CDR2 from the germline V gene are WNHNN and SYGVQD (reference sequence). CDR3 size: 13 residues.

The chain has TRBV24-1 and TRBJ2-7; absent DNA, TCRdb's TRBD1 call cannot be checked. CDR1 is KGHDR and CDR2 is SFDVKD in the germline V gene. This CDR3 is built from 13 residues. The CDR3 here is CATSGQSDYEQYF.

V and J are TRBV11-3 and TRBJ2-3; absent DNA, TCRdb's TRBD1 call cannot be checked. Looked up from germline, CDR1 is SGHNT and CDR2 is YENEEA. CDR3 size: 14 residues. The CDR3 is CASSGRDNTDTQYF.

V gene TRBV10-3 combines with J gene TRBJ2-3. The CDR3 sequence is 13 residues long. Per germline, CDR1 ENHRY and CDR2 SYGVKD. The CDR3 loop is CAISAGSTDTQYF.